This T cell receptor (beta chain) emerged from a study of blood T cells in healthy people across ages. This CDR3 has 12 amino acids. Germline loops: CDR1 SQVTM, CDR2 ANQGSEA. Researchers report isolating at least 6 million PBMCs per sample. General study results and limits: PBMC samples, being unsorted, prevented any conclusive comparison of naive and antigen-experienced cells. A roughly linear age-dependent decrease characterized TCR beta diversity per million T cells.

This clonotype appeared once. Its antigen is not known. A second roughly 6 to 12 cycle PCR used barcoded and J-beta primers. Every cDNA molecule bore a tag from a template-switch adaptor containing 12 random nucleotides. TCRdb called the 5' RACE reads again in MiXCR, with one record for every CDR3 protein. Among almost 1 million distinct CDR3 sequences listed, about 51% were seen once. The chain is built from TRBV29-1 and TRBJ2-7; the D call may be TRBD1 or TRBD2 (5 bases each). The DNA end is a closer match to TRBJ2-1, so the J assignment may be wrong. The TCR originated in a woman aged 60-75 years in good health. Sequencing input: blood. The chain's CDR3 is CSVDQGPYEQFF. DNA of the CDR3: TGCAGCGTTGACCAGGGACCCTACGAGCAGTTCTTC.